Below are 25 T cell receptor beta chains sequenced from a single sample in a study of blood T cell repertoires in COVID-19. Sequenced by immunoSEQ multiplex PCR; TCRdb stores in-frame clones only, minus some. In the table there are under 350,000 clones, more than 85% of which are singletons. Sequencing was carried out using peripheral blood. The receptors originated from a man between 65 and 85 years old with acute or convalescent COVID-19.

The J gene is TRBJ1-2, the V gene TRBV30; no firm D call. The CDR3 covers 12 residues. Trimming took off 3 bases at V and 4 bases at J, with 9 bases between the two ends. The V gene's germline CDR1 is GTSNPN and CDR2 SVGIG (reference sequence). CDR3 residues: CAWRRQGYGYTF. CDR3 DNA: TGTGCCTGGAGGCGACAAGGCTATGGCTACACCTTC.

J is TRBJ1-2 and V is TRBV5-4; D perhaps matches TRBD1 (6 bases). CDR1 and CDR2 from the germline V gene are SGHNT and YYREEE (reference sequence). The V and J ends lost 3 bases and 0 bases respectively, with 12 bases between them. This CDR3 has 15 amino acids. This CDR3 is CASSSGTRANYGYTF. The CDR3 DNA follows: TGTGCCAGCAGCTCCGGGACAAGAGCTAACTATGGCTACACCTTC.

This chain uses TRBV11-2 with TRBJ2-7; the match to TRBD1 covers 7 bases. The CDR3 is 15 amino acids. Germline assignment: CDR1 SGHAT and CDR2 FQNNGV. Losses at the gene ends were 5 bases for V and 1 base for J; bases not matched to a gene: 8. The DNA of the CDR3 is TGTGCCAGCAGCCACAACAGGGGTGGGTCCTACGAGCAGTACTTC. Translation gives CASSHNRGGSYEQYF. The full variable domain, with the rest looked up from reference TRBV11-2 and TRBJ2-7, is EAGVAQSPRYKIIEKRQSVAFWCNPISGHATLYWYQQILGQGPKLLIQFQNNGVVDDSQLPKDRFSAERLKGVDSTLKIQPAKLEDSAVYLCASSHNRGGSYEQYFGPGTRLTVT.

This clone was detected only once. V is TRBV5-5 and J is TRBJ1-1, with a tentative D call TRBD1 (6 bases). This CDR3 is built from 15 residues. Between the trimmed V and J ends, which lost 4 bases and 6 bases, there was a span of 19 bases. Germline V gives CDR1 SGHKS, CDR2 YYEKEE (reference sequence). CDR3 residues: CASSLIQQGSAEAFF. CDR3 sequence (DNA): TGTGCCAGCAGCCTCATTCAACAGGGCTCGGCTGAAGCTTTCTTT.

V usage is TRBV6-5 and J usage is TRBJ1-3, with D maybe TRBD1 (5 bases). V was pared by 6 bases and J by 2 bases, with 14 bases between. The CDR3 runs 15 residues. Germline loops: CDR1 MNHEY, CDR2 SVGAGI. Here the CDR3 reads CASSRLGGAGNTIYF. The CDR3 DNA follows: TGTGCCAGCAGCCGCCTGGGGGGTGCTGGAAACACCATATATTTT.

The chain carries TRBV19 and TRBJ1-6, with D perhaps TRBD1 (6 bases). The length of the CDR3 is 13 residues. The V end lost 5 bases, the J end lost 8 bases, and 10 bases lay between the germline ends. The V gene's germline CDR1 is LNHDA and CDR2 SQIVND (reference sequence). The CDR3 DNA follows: TGTGCCAGTAGTCCACAGGGCCATTCACCCCTCCACTTT. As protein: CASSPQGHSPLHF.

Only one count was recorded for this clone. The DNA of the CDR3 is TGCGCCAGCAGCCAAGGTCTTGACAGGGGCAATCAGCCCCAGCATTTT. Translating gives CASSQGLDRGNQPQHF. The chain combines TRBV4-1 with TRBJ1-5; 7 positions match TRBD1. In germline, CDR1 is MGHRA, CDR2 YSYEKL. The CDR3 length is 16 residues. V lost 1 base to trimming and J lost 2 bases; unmatched junction nucleotides: 5.

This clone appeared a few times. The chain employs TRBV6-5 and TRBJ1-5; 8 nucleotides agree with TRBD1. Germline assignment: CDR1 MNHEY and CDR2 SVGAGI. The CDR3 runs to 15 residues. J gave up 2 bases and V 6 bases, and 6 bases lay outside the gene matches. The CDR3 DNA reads TGTGCCAGCAGATTTTTGACAGGGGGCAATCAGCCCCAGCATTTT. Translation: CASRFLTGGNQPQHF.

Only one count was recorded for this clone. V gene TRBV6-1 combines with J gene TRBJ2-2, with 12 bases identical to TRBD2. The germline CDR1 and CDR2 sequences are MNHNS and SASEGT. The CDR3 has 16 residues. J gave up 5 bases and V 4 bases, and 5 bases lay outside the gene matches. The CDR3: CASSGLAGAGTGELFF. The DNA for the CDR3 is TGTGCCAGCAGTGGACTAGCGGGAGCGGGTACCGGGGAGCTGTTTTTT.

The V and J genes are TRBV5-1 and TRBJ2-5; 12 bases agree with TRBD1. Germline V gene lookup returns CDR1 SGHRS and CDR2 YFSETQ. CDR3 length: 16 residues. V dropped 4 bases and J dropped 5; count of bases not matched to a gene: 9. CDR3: CASSLGGTGGLETQYF. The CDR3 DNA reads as TGCGCCAGCAGCCTAGGGGGGACAGGGGGCTTGGAGACCCAGTACTTC.

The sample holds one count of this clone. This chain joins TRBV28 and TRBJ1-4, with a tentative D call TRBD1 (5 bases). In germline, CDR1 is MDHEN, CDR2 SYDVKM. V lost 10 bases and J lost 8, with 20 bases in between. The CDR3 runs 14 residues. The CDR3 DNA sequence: TGTGCCATCGAAACCAGGGCCTCGTCGGAAAAACTGTTTTTT. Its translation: CAIETRASSEKLFF.

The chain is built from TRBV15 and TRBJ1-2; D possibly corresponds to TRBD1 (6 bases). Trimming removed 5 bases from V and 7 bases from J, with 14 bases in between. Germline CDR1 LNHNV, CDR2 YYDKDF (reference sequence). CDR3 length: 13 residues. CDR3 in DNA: TGTGCCACCAGCCCCCTGGGGGGGCTTGGCTACACCTTC. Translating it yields CATSPLGGLGYTF.

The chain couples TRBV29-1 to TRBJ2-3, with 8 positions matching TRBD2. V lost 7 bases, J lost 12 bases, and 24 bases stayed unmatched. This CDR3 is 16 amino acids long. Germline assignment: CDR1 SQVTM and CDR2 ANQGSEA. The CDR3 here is CSARALAGDNPTTQYF. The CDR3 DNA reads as TGCAGCGCCAGAGCTCTAGCGGGTGACAACCCAACGACCCAGTATTTT.

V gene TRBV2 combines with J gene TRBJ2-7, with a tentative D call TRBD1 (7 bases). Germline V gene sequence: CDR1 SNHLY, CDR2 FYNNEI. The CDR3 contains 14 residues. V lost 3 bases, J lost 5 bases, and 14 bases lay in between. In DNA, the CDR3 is TGTGCCAGCAGTGATCAGGGGGGAATGGACGAGCAGTACTTC. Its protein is CASSDQGGMDEQYF.

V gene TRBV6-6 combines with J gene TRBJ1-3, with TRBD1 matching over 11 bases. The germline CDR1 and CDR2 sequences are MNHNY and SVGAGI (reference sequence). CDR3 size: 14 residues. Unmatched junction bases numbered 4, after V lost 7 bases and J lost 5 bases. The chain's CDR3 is CASTVDRGRNTIYF. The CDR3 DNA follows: TGTGCCAGCACCGTGGACAGGGGGCGAAACACCATATATTTT.

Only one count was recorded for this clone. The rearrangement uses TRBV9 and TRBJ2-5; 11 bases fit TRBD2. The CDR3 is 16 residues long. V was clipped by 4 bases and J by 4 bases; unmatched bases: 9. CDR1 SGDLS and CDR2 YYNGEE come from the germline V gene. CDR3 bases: TGTGCCAGCAGCCAAAGAGGGCTAGCGGGAGGAGAGACCCAGTACTTC. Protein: CASSQRGLAGGETQYF.

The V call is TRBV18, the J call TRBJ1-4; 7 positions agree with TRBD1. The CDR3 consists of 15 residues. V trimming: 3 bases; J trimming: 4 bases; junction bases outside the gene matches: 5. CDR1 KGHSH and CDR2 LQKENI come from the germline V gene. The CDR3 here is CASSPQNRGNEKLFF. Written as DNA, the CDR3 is TGTGCCAGCTCACCCCAGAACAGGGGTAATGAAAAACTGTTTTTT.

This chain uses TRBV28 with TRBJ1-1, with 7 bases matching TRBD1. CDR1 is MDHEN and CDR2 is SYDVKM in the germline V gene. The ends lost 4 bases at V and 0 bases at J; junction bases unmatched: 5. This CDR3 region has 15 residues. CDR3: CASSSRTGLNTEAFF. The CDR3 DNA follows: TGTGCCAGCAGTTCCCGGACAGGTTTGAACACTGAAGCTTTCTTT.

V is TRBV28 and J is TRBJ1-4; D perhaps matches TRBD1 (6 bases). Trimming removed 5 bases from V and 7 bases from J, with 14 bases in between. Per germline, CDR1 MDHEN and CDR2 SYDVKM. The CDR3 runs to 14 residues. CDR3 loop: CASSKGGAREKLFF. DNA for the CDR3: TGTGCCAGCAGTAAGGGGGGGGCGCGTGAAAAACTGTTTTTT.

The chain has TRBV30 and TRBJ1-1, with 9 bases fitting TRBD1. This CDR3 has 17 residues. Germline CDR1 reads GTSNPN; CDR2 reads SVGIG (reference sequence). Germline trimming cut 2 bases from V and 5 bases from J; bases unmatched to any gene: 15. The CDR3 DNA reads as TGTGCCTGGAGTACCAGGGGACAGGGTCTGAGGCGAACTGAAGCTTTCTTT. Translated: CAWSTRGQGLRRTEAFF.

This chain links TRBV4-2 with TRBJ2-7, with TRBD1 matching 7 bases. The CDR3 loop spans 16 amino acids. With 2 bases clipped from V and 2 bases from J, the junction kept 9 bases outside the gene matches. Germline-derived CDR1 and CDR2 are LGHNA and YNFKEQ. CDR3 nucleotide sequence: TGTGCCAGCAGCCAACGAGGGACAGAGCCGACCTACGAGCAGTACTTC. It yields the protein CASSQRGTEPTYEQYF.

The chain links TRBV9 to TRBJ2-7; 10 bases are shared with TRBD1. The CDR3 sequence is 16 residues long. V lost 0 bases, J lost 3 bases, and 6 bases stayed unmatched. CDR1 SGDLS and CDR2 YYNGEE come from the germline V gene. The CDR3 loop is CASSVEETGGIYEQYF. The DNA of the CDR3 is TGTGCCAGCAGCGTAGAAGAGACAGGGGGCATCTACGAGCAGTACTTC.

The CDR3 DNA is TGTGCCAGCAGCCTCGGGACTAAGTACGAGCAGTACTTC. Translation: CASSLGTKYEQYF. This chain links TRBV3-1 (or the pseudogene TRBV3-2) with TRBJ2-7, with 7 bases matching TRBD2. CDR1 and CDR2 from the germline V gene are LGHDT and YNNKEL (reference sequence). The CDR3 is 13 amino acids. Unmatched junction bases numbered 4, after V lost 4 bases and J lost 4 bases.

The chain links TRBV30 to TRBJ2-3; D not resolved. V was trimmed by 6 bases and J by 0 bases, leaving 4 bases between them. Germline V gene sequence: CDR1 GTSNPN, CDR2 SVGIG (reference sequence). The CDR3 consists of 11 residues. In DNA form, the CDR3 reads TGTGCCTGCCAAAGCACAGATACGCAGTATTTT. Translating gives CACQSTDTQYF.

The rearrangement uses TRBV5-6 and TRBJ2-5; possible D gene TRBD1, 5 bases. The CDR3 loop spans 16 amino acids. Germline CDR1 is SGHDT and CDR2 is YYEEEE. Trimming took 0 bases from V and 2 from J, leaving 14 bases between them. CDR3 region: CASSLVQGGRQETQYF. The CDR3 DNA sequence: TGTGCCAGCAGCTTGGTGCAGGGTGGACGGCAAGAGACCCAGTACTTC.